One and the same sample provided the 5 T cell receptor beta chains below, sequenced in a study of a mutant IDH1 vaccine in newly diagnosed glioma. Data came from immunoSEQ multiplex PCR; TCRdb stores just in-frame clones and leaves some out. The sample includes tens of thousands of clones, 60% to 85% seen only once; the top ten take 9% to 15%. These TCRs' antigens remain unknown. Described time point: week 35, safety follow-up. The vaccine gave 300 ug of a 20-mer mutant IDH1 peptide subcutaneously per dose. The sequencing used PBMCs, collected from a glioma patient whose treatment included an IDH1 peptide vaccine. Receptor source: a man aged 40-49 years with glioma.

This clone was found once. V gene TRBV19 combines with J gene TRBJ2-7; no clear D gene. CDR1 and CDR2 from the germline V gene are LNHDA and SQIVND (reference sequence). V was trimmed by 5 bases and J by 4 bases, leaving 18 bases between them. CDR3 size: 15 residues. CDR3 in DNA: TGTGCCAGTAGTTCGTGGGGTTCCCTAAATTACGAGCAGTACTTC. This encodes CASSSWGSLNYEQYF. The full variable domain, its missing parts supplied by reference TRBV19 and TRBJ2-7, is DGGITQSPKYLFRKEGQNVTLSCEQNLNHDAMYWYRQDPGQGLRLIYYSQIVNDFQKGDIAEGYSVSREKKESFPLTVTSAQKNPTAFYLCASSSWGSLNYEQYFGPGTRLTVT.

J is TRBJ1-2 and V is TRBV29-1; D remains ambiguous. The CDR3 is made up of 15 amino acids. The germline V gene has CDR1 SQVTM and CDR2 ANQGSEA. The ends were cut back, 0 bases at V and 4 bases at J, with 15 bases in the middle. The CDR3 region has the DNA TGCAGCGTTGAAGATCCAAGGGCCCAACCCTATGGCTACACCTTC. It yields the protein CSVEDPRAQPYGYTF. Full variable domain (outside the CDR3, taken from reference TRBV29-1 and TRBJ1-2): SAVISQKPSRDICQRGTSLTIQCQVDSQVTMMFWYRQQPGQSLTLIATANQGSEATYESGFVIDKFPISRPNLTFSTLTVSNMSPEDSSIYLCSVEDPRAQPYGYTFGSGTRLTVV.

Only one count was recorded for this clone. J is TRBJ2-6 and V is TRBV30; D call uncertain. The germline V gene has CDR1 GTSNPN and CDR2 SVGIG (reference sequence). V was trimmed by 7 bases and J by 2 bases, leaving 12 bases between them. The CDR3 has 14 residues. The CDR3 region has the DNA TGTGCCTTGGCCCGGGTGGCTGGGGCCAACGTCCTGACTTTC. Its translation is CALARVAGANVLTF.

CDR3: CASSLASRTSYEQYF. The CDR3 DNA follows: TGTGCCAGCAGCTTAGCGTCCAGGACCTCCTACGAGCAGTACTTC. The chain uses TRBV7-2 and TRBJ2-7; D gene unclear. From germline, CDR1 is SGHTA and CDR2 FQGNSA. This CDR3 spans 15 amino acids. The V end was cut by 0 bases, the J end by 0 bases, with 9 bases between. Filled out from reference TRBV7-2 and TRBJ2-7, the complete variable domain reads GAGVSQSPSNKVTEKGKDVELRCDPISGHTALYWYRQSLGQGLEFLIYFQGNSAPDKSGLPSDRFSAERTGGSVSTLTIQRTQQEDSAVYLCASSLASRTSYEQYFGPGTRLTVT.

The CDR3 DNA reads TGTGCCAGCAGCTTATCAGGGCAGGGTAGGCAGCCCCAGCATTTT. It codes for CASSLSGQGRQPQHF. The chain couples TRBV7-2 to TRBJ1-5; D may be TRBD1 (5 bases). Germline V lookup: CDR1 SGHTA, CDR2 FQGNSA. Trimming removed 2 bases at V and 7 bases at J, with 15 bases between. The CDR3 has 15 amino acids.